This TCR beta chain was identified during a study of PD-L1 blockade in urothelial cancer. In the study overall: Across tumor samples, the median number of T cells reached around 1,400.

There are a few counts of this clone. Its antigen remains unknown. The study's findings and limits: Enhanced expansion of tumor-associated blood clones at 3 weeks characterized durable-benefit patients.

T cell fraction in FFPE tumors relied on housekeeping gene quantification. Sequencing was performed with immunoSEQ multiplex PCR; in TCRdb, only in-frame clones are kept and a portion is missing. The sample lists more than 35,000 clones, approximately 34% occurring once. The TCR was taken from a man in his sixties with urothelial cancer. The source was tumor tissue, collected before atezolizumab (anti-PD-L1) treatment.

CDR3 region: CASLGLAGFTDTQYF. Written as DNA, the CDR3 is TGTGCCAGCTTGGGACTAGCGGGCTTCACAGATACGCAGTATTTT. This chain connects TRBV7-6 to TRBJ2-3; 12 nucleotides agree with TRBD2. With V trimmed by 8 bases and J by 2 bases, 5 bases remained unmatched. Germline loops: CDR1 SGHVS, CDR2 FNYEAQ. CDR3 length: 15 amino acids.